A single sample gave rise to the 25 T cell receptor beta chains below, sequenced in a study of shared clonotypes between healthy human individuals. Generated by immunoSEQ multiplex PCR, the TCRdb table keeps only in-frame clones and is missing some. The table shows around 2.5 million clones, with 93% occurring only once. The sample taken for sequencing was naive CD4+ T cells from PBMCs. Indicated subset: CD45RA+ positively selected. The origin of the receptors is a man younger than 30 in good health. Some clones in this sample may be carry-over from other donors' samples.

The rearrangement joins TRBV5-4 to TRBJ2-7; D is possibly TRBD1 (5 bases). Looked up from germline, CDR1 is SGHNT and CDR2 is YYREEE (reference sequence). The ends were cut back, 1 base at V and 2 bases at J, with 10 bases in the middle. This CDR3 region has 14 residues. The CDR3 loop is CASSLFAGTYEQYF. The CDR3 region has the DNA TGTGCCAGCAGCTTGTTCGCAGGGACCTACGAGCAGTACTTC.

V usage is TRBV5-1 and J usage is TRBJ2-4; 16 nucleotides align to TRBD2. CDR1 is SGHRS and CDR2 is YFSETQ in the germline V gene. J gave up 2 bases and V 4 bases, and 6 bases lay outside the gene matches. CDR3 length equals 18 residues. In DNA, the CDR3 is TGCGCCAGCAGCACGGGACTAGCGGGAGGGCCGTCCAAAAACATTCAGTACTTC. This sequence encodes CASSTGLAGGPSKNIQYF.

The chain employs TRBV9 and TRBJ2-3; no firm D call. The CDR3 loop spans 14 amino acids. V dropped 4 bases and J dropped 2 bases, with 11 bases sitting between them. Germline CDR1 SGDLS, CDR2 YYNGEE. The CDR3: CASSPRTHTDTQYF. DNA of the CDR3: TGTGCCAGCAGCCCCCGTACTCACACAGATACGCAGTATTTT.

V is TRBV28 and J is TRBJ2-7; 8 nucleotides line up with TRBD2. Germline CDR1 MDHEN, CDR2 SYDVKM. The CDR3 covers 11 residues. V gave up 10 bases and J gave up 6 bases; unmatched junction bases: 5. CDR3 sequence (DNA): TGTGCCACCGGGGGGGTGGCCGAGCAGTACTTC. Amino acid sequence: CATGGVAEQYF.

The V and J genes are TRBV30 and TRBJ2-7; 7 bases agree with TRBD2. The CDR3 length is 17 residues. In germline, CDR1 is GTSNPN, CDR2 SVGIG (reference sequence). Germline trimming cut 0 bases from V and 2 bases from J; bases unmatched to any gene: 13. The CDR3 sequence is CAWSVPPREGPPYEQYF. CDR3 bases: TGTGCCTGGAGTGTACCCCCAAGGGAGGGCCCTCCCTACGAGCAGTACTTC.

This chain uses TRBV4-1 with TRBJ1-4; D call uncertain. Germline V gene sequence: CDR1 MGHRA, CDR2 YSYEKL. Trimming removed 0 bases from V and 0 bases from J, with 8 bases in between. This CDR3 spans 16 amino acids. CDR3 bases: TGCGCCAGCAGCCAAGATGCCGCTACAACTAATGAAAAACTGTTTTTT. The encoded protein is CASSQDAATTNEKLFF.

The gene calls are TRBV13 and TRBJ2-7, with 11 bases lining up with TRBD1. Germline CDR1 reads PRHDT; CDR2 reads FYEKMQ (reference sequence). V was clipped by 5 bases and J by 2 bases; unmatched bases: 5. The CDR3 is 15 residues long. The CDR3 here is CASSRTGGPAYEQYF. In nucleotides, the CDR3 is TGTGCCAGCAGCCGGACAGGGGGCCCTGCCTACGAGCAGTACTTC.

To note about this clone: Other DNA sequences in the same sample also yield this CDR3. The V call is TRBV6-5, the J call TRBJ2-7; D possibly corresponds to TRBD2 (6 bases). The germline gives CDR1 MNHEY, CDR2 SVGAGI. V lost 6 bases, J lost 4 bases, and 16 bases lay in between. CDR3 length equals 14 residues. CDR3 nucleotides: TGTGCCAGCAGCAGCGGGCAGGAAATTTACGAGCAGTACTTC. It is translated as CASSSGQEIYEQYF.

This clone was seen once. This sample also contains other DNA sequences that code for the same CDR3. This chain connects TRBV27 to TRBJ1-2; tentative D call: TRBD1 (6 bases). From germline, CDR1 is MNHEY and CDR2 SMNVEV (reference sequence). The CDR3 covers 14 residues. V shed 2 bases and J shed 4 bases, with 11 bases lying between them. As DNA, the CDR3 is TGTGCCAGCAGTTTACTGGGCAGGGGCTATGGCTACACCTTC. Translation gives CASSLLGRGYGYTF.

The CDR3: CASSAEGSGRRNEQFF. CDR3 coding DNA: TGTGCCAGCAGTGCCGAAGGAAGCGGGAGGCGCAATGAGCAGTTCTTC. This chain joins TRBV6-4 and TRBJ2-1; 9 nucleotides match TRBD2. This CDR3 is built from 16 residues. Germline V gene sequence: CDR1 MRHNA, CDR2 SNTAGT. Trimming removed 4 bases from V and 6 bases from J; junction bases left unmatched: 10.

To note about this clone: Different DNA sequences within this sample yield the same CDR3. V gene TRBV5-1 combines with J gene TRBJ2-3; possibly TRBD2 for D (5 bases). Per germline, CDR1 SGHRS and CDR2 YFSETQ. Trimming left V 4 bases short and J 3 bases short, with 12 bases between. CDR3 length: 14 amino acids. CDR3 nucleotides: TGCGCCAGCAGCCCTCGGACTGGTACAGATACGCAGTATTTT. Amino acid sequence: CASSPRTGTDTQYF.

This chain joins TRBV7-2 and TRBJ2-5; 16 bases line up with TRBD2. The CDR3 totals 19 residues. Germline lookup yields CDR1 SGHTA and CDR2 FQGNSA. The ends lost 6 bases at V and 5 bases at J; junction bases unmatched: 15. The CDR3 coding sequence is TGTGCCAGCAGATTCCAATGGGGGGGACTAGCGGGAGGGCGTGAGACCCAGTACTTC. Translation gives CASRFQWGGLAGGRETQYF.

The gene calls are TRBV4-2 and TRBJ1-3; D possibly corresponds to TRBD1 (5 bases). V lost 4 bases to trimming and J lost 3 bases, with 13 bases between them. There are 15 residues in the CDR3. Germline values: CDR1 LGHNA, CDR2 YNFKEQ. The CDR3, as DNA: TGTGCCAGCAGCCGGGACCCGGGAGGTGGAAACACCATATATTTT. Its protein is CASSRDPGGGNTIYF.

This clone was seen just once. The rearrangement joins TRBV18 to TRBJ1-2; D remains unclear. The CDR3 extends over 16 amino acids. The germline V and J ends were trimmed by 6 bases and 8 bases, with 25 bases remaining between them. From germline, CDR1 is KGHSH and CDR2 LQKENI. The DNA of the CDR3 is TGTGCCAGCTCTCGGGGTCAGAGGCCGAAGGACGACGGCTACACCTTC. Protein: CASSRGQRPKDDGYTF.

The chain uses TRBV10-1 and TRBJ2-3; TRBD1 or TRBD2 may be the D gene (5 bases each). CDR1 and CDR2 from the germline V gene are WNHNN and SYGVQD (reference sequence). V was trimmed by 3 bases and J by 4 bases, leaving 11 bases between them. The CDR3 is 14 residues long. DNA for the CDR3: TGCGCCAGCAGTGACCGGGACGGGCCAGATACGCAGTATTTT. Protein: CASSDRDGPDTQYF.

The rearrangement uses TRBV5-4 and TRBJ2-2; 9 nucleotides line up with TRBD2. The CDR3 sequence is 16 residues long. Germline V CDR1 and CDR2: SGHNT, YYREEE (reference sequence). The V and J ends lost 2 bases and 3 bases, in that order; junction bases with no gene match: 5. The DNA for the CDR3 is TGTGCCAGCAGCTTTGGCGGGAGGGCCGACACCGGGGAGCTGTTTTTT. Its protein is CASSFGGRADTGELFF.

CDR3 sequence reads: CASSLTGQGNQPQHF. CDR3 bases: TGTGCCAGCAGCCTCACGGGACAGGGTAATCAGCCCCAGCATTTT. This chain links TRBV7-6 with TRBJ1-5; TRBD1 aligns across 9 bases. The CDR3 sequence is 15 residues long. V was pared by 5 bases and J by 4 bases, with 6 bases of the junction left unmatched. Germline V CDR1 and CDR2: SGHVS, FNYEAQ. The whole variable domain, remainder taken from reference TRBV7-6 and TRBJ1-5, is GAGVSQSPRYKVTKRGQDVALRCDPISGHVSLYWYRQALGQGPEFLTYFNYEAQQDKSGLPNDRFSAERPEGSISTLTIQRTEQRDSAMYRCASSLTGQGNQPQHFGDGTRLSIL.

This chain uses TRBV29-1 with TRBJ2-2, with D perhaps TRBD2 (6 bases). V dropped 5 bases and J dropped 3 bases, with 13 bases sitting between them. The length of the CDR3 is 14 residues. Germline lookup yields CDR1 SQVTM and CDR2 ANQGSEA. CDR3 sequence reads: CSVRPGLHTGELFF. The CDR3 DNA reads as TGCAGCGTTCGACCGGGACTTCACACCGGGGAGCTGTTTTTT.

The J gene is TRBJ2-3, the V gene TRBV5-1; the D call may be TRBD1 or TRBD2 (5 bases each). The CDR3 runs 16 residues. Germline V gene lookup returns CDR1 SGHRS and CDR2 YFSETQ. V lost 0 bases to trimming and J lost 1 base, with 12 bases between them. This CDR3 reads CASSLVRTGRTDTQYF. CDR3 coding DNA: TGCGCCAGCAGCTTGGTCAGGACGGGGCGCACAGATACGCAGTATTTT.

The rearrangement uses TRBV7-2 and TRBJ2-7; TRBD2 matches at 11 bases. The CDR3 is 15 amino acids. Unmatched junction bases numbered 6, after V lost 4 bases and J lost 4 bases. Looked up from germline, CDR1 is SGHTA and CDR2 is FQGNSA. The CDR3 sequence is CASSSLGTSGYEQYF. CDR3 in DNA: TGTGCCAGCAGCTCCCTCGGGACTAGCGGTTACGAGCAGTACTTC.

This chain connects TRBV28 to TRBJ2-4; 7 bases are shared with TRBD1. The CDR3 is made up of 16 amino acids. The junction had 6 bases not matched to a gene; V was cut back by 2 bases and J by 2 bases. CDR1 and CDR2 (germline): MDHEN, SYDVKM. The CDR3 DNA is TGTGCCAGCAGTTTAACAGGGGTAGGGACCAAAAACATTCAGTACTTC. It encodes CASSLTGVGTKNIQYF. Together with reference TRBV28 and TRBJ2-4, the CDR3 gives the full variable domain: DVKVTQSSRYLVKRTGEKVFLECVQDMDHENMFWYRQDPGLGLRLIYFSYDVKMKEKGDIPEGYSVSREKKERFSLILESASTNQTSMYLCASSLTGVGTKNIQYFGAGTRLSVL.

The V gene is TRBV5-5, the J gene TRBJ2-5; D perhaps matches TRBD2 (6 bases). V lost 0 bases and J 5 bases, leaving 11 bases between the germline ends. The length of the CDR3 is 14 residues. CDR1 and CDR2 (germline): SGHKS, YYEKEE (reference sequence). The CDR3 DNA follows: TGTGCCAGCAGCTTGGCCGTGACTAGGGAGACCCAGTACTTC. This codes for CASSLAVTRETQYF.

V and J are TRBV6-1 and TRBJ2-5; D is possibly TRBD1 (5 bases). The CDR3 totals 14 residues. The germline CDR1 and CDR2 sequences are MNHNS and SASEGT. V lost 6 bases, J lost 1 base, and 12 bases lay in between. In DNA form, the CDR3 reads TGTGCCAGCAGCCTCGACAGTCTCCAAGAGACCCAGTACTTC. It translates to CASSLDSLQETQYF.

V is TRBV19 and J is TRBJ2-2; 7 positions match TRBD1. Germline CDR1 is LNHDA and CDR2 is SQIVND (reference sequence). J lost 4 bases, V lost 4 bases, and 6 bases had no gene match. The CDR3 extends over 15 amino acids. CDR3 loop: CASSNPGQTTGELFF. The CDR3 nucleotides read TGTGCCAGTAGTAACCCGGGACAGACCACCGGGGAGCTGTTTTTT.

J is TRBJ2-5 and V is TRBV19, with TRBD1 matching over 7 bases. This CDR3 is built from 15 residues. The V segment lost 5 bases and the J segment 5 bases; nucleotides outside the gene matches: 11. The germline CDR1 and CDR2 sequences are LNHDA and SQIVND (reference sequence). The CDR3 protein is CASSGTTTGVETQYF. The CDR3 coding sequence is TGTGCCAGTAGTGGGACGACTACAGGGGTTGAGACCCAGTACTTC.